Described below is a single TCR beta chain sequence and its context. What it binds is unknown. The data were obtained in a study of Ad26.COV2.S vaccination and SARS-CoV-2 variants. Germline CDR1 LNHDA, CDR2 SQIVND (reference sequence). V gave up 5 bases and J gave up 6 bases; unmatched junction bases: 6. CDR3 length: 13 amino acids. Findings and limits, study-wide: It was found that vaccine and placebo recipients had similar non-spike TCR breadth. In TCR breadth and depth analyses, total T cell responses may have been underestimated.

Treatment defined: roughly 18 received Ad26.COV2.S at low or high dose, single or two shots; 5 received placebo; per-sample allocation not given. Following the first vaccine or placebo injection, samples were taken on day 63. Boston hosted the donor, who was an adult aged 18-55 years. Its platform was an Ad26 vector, and its expressed antigen was Wuhan-strain SARS-CoV-2 spike. Profiling relied on immunoSEQ multiplex PCR, and the TCRdb table lists in-frame clones only, not all of them. The table lists more than 350,000 clones, 90% of them singletons. Sequencing used peripheral blood, obtained in a trial of Ad26.COV2.S vaccine versus placebo. The chain couples TRBV19 to TRBJ1-2; 7 bases match TRBD1. The receptor comes from a person between 18 and 60 years old who received the Ad26.COV2.S COVID-19 vaccine or a placebo. The CDR3 bases are TGTGCCAGTAGTCGCAGGGGGAACGATGGCTACACCTTC. Translating it yields CASSRRGNDGYTF.